Listed below are T cell receptor beta chains from one sample, sequenced in a study of T cells in Graves' hyperthyroidism and ophthalmopathy. TCRdb ran MiXCR on the multiplex PCR reads and lists one entry per CDR3 protein. The sample records about 420,000 distinct CDR3 sequences, roughly 13% being singletons. Sequenced material: blood. Receptors were obtained from a young woman with Graves' hyperthyroidism. CDR3s include the opening cysteine and the closing phenylalanine or tryptophan. D genes are given only for firm matches. Size is omitted from some rows. Given values are once, few, many or a class for expanded clones.

size	D	V	J	CDR3	DNA
-	TRBD1	TRBV5-1	TRBJ2-7	CASSLAGQGVGEQYF	TGCGCCAGCAGCTTGGCCGGACAGGGAGTCGGCGAGCAGTACTTC
many	-	TRBV20-1	TRBJ2-1	CSARDSGARQEQFF	TGCAGTGCTAGAGATAGTGGGGCGCGACAAGAGCAGTTCTTC
few	TRBD2	TRBV20-1	TRBJ2-2	CSAPPASGSITGELFF	TGCAGTGCCCCTCCGGCTAGCGGGAGTATAACCGGGGAGCTGTTTTTT
once	TRBD2	TRBV9	TRBJ2-5	CASSAAPGGRGETQYF	TGTGCCAGCAGCGCCGCCCCTGGCGGGAGGGGCGAGACCCAGTACTTC
few	TRBD2	TRBV5-6	TRBJ2-7	CASSGAGGVGEQYF	TGTGCCAGCAGCGGGGCCGGGGGGGTCGGCGAGCAGTACTTC
-	-	TRBV10-3	TRBJ2-6	CAISERVSSANVLTF	TGTGCCATCAGTGAACGGGTTTCTAGTGCCAACGTCCTGACTTTC
many	-	TRBV28	TRBJ1-5	CASSPPRQPQHF	TGTGCCAGCAGTCCCCCCCGGCAGCCCCAGCATTTT
-	TRBD2	TRBV27	TRBJ2-2	CASSSSGSLGTGELFF	TGTGCCAGCAGCTCTAGCGGGAGTCTTGGCACCGGGGAGCTGTTTTTT
many	-	TRBV12-3/TRBV12-4	TRBJ2-3	CASSWGTGSTDTQYF	TGTGCCAGCAGTTGGGGAACAGGGAGCACAGATACGCAGTATTTT
-	-	TRBV6-4	TRBJ2-1	CASSENEDNEQFF	TGTGCCAGCAGTGAGAACGAAGACAATGAGCAGTTCTTC
-	TRBD2	TRBV12-3/TRBV12-4	TRBJ2-3	CACEAGVADTQYF	TGTGCCTGCGAAGCGGGAGTGGCAGATACGCAGTATTTT
few	TRBD2	TRBV20-1	TRBJ2-3	CSARQTSGSQGTQYF	TGCAGTGCTAGACAGACTAGCGGGAGCCAGGGTACGCAGTATTTT
-	-	TRBV11-1	TRBJ2-1	CASSPIGGSYNEQFF	TGTGCCAGCAGCCCTATAGGGGGCTCCTACAATGAGCAGTTCTTC
many	TRBD1	TRBV29-1	TRBJ2-1	CSVVRTGLNEQFF	TGCAGCGTTGTACGGACAGGCCTCAATGAGCAGTTCTTC
-	TRBD2	TRBV27	TRBJ2-1	CASLRTSGSLNEQFF	TGTGCCAGCTTACGGACTAGCGGGAGCCTCAATGAGCAGTTCTTC
many	-	TRBV27	TRBJ2-7	CASSFGQNFAYEQYF	TGTGCCAGCAGTTTTGGACAGAATTTCGCCTACGAGCAGTACTTC
many	-	TRBV18	TRBJ1-5	CASSPGASNQPQHF	TGTGCCAGCTCACCCGGGGCTAGCAATCAGCCCCAGCATTTT
few	TRBD1	TRBV5-8	TRBJ1-5	CASSSLPGTGVQPQHF	TGTGCCAGCAGCAGCCTCCCCGGGACAGGGGTTCAGCCCCAGCATTTT
-	-	TRBV20-1	TRBJ1-2	CSAPGRVRDYGYTF	TGCAGTGCCCCTGGCAGGGTCAGAGACTATGGCTACACCTTC
many	TRBD1	TRBV6-1	TRBJ2-5	CASGAGGQETQYF	TGTGCCAGCGGTGCAGGGGGACAAGAGACCCAGTACTTC
few	TRBD1	TRBV7-2	TRBJ1-3	CASSLRTGGSAGNTIYF	TGTGCCAGCAGCCTCCGGACAGGGGGCAGCGCTGGAAACACCATATATTTT
many	-	TRBV5-1	TRBJ2-3	CASSLSGHTDTQYF	TGCGCCAGCAGCTTGAGCGGGCACACAGATACGCAGTATTTT